The next 9 T cell receptor beta chains were all read from a single sample in a study of Ad26.COV2.S vaccination and SARS-CoV-2 variants. Treatment here: roughly 19 received Ad26.COV2.S at low or high dose, single or two shots; a few received placebo; per-sample allocation not given. Samples were taken on day 63 after the first vaccine or placebo injection. Produced via immunoSEQ multiplex PCR; TCRdb's table is partial and in-frame only. This repertoire shows some 250,000 clones, roughly 90% found once; its top ten account for about 10%. This material consisted of peripheral blood, taken in a trial of Ad26.COV2.S vaccine versus placebo. All receptors come from a person between 18 and 59 years old who received the Ad26.COV2.S COVID-19 vaccine or a placebo.

This clone was seen a single time. This chain links TRBV6-5 with TRBJ2-7, with D unclear. Between the trimmed V and J ends, which lost 8 bases and 0 bases, there was a span of 11 bases. There are 13 residues in the CDR3. Germline-derived CDR1 and CDR2 are MNHEY and SVGAGI. In DNA form, the CDR3 reads TGTGCCAGCGGGTGGTCCGCCTCCTACGAGCAGTACTTC. Amino acid sequence: CASGWSASYEQYF.

The chain recombines TRBV20-1 with TRBJ2-5, with TRBD1 matching 8 bases. CDR3 size: 15 residues. V shed 3 bases and J 5 bases; nucleotides not matched to a gene: 11. Germline V gene lookup returns CDR1 DFQATT and CDR2 SNEGSKA (reference sequence). CDR3 nucleotides: TGCAGTGCTAGTGGGTCACAGGGGGTCGGGGAGACCCAGTACTTC. It yields the protein CSASGSQGVGETQYF.

V and J are TRBV30 and TRBJ2-3, with 8 bases that match TRBD2. V lost 4 bases and J lost 3; bases outside the gene matches: 6. The germline CDR1 and CDR2 sequences are GTSNPN and SVGIG (reference sequence). CDR3 length: 14 residues. This CDR3 reads CAWTSGGRTDTQYF. As DNA, the CDR3 is TGTGCCTGGACTAGTGGCGGGAGGACAGATACGCAGTATTTT.

The gene calls are TRBV7-9 and TRBJ1-1; 7 nucleotides agree with TRBD1. J gave up 4 bases and V 5 bases, and 13 bases lay outside the gene matches. Germline-derived CDR1 and CDR2 are SEHNR and FQNEAQ (reference sequence). The CDR3 extends over 16 amino acids. The CDR3 DNA is TGTGCCAGCAGCCAGATACAGGGGATTGGGACCACTGAAGCTTTCTTT. This encodes CASSQIQGIGTTEAFF.

The chain recombines TRBV28 with TRBJ2-3, with TRBD2 matching 12 bases. Per germline, CDR1 MDHEN and CDR2 SYDVKM. Germline trimming cut 2 bases from V and 5 bases from J; bases unmatched to any gene: 8. CDR3 size: 17 residues. The CDR3 DNA sequence: TGTGCCAGCAGTTTAGGGCTAGCGGGAGGGCCCAAAGATACGCAGTATTTT. Its translation: CASSLGLAGGPKDTQYF.

Comment on this clone: At the DNA level, this CDR3 is encoded by other sequences in the same sample as well. The V call is TRBV5-1, the J call TRBJ2-7; no definite D call. V shed 3 bases and J shed 0 bases, with 4 bases lying between them. CDR1 is SGHRS, CDR2 YFSETQ, per germline. The CDR3 runs to 12 residues. CDR3 DNA: TGCGCCAGCAGCTCAACCTCCTACGAGCAGTACTTC. It codes for CASSSTSYEQYF.

The rearrangement links TRBV11-3 to TRBJ2-2; TRBD1 aligns across 8 bases. The CDR3 consists of 16 residues. Germline loops: CDR1 SGHNT, CDR2 YENEEA. Trimming removed 1 base from V and 3 bases from J; junction bases left unmatched: 4. The CDR3 protein is CASSLGSQGDTGELFF. The CDR3 bases are TGTGCCAGCAGCTTAGGGTCACAGGGGGACACCGGGGAGCTGTTTTTT.

The rearrangement links TRBV28 to TRBJ2-7; 11 bases map to TRBD2. From germline, CDR1 is MDHEN and CDR2 SYDVKM. This CDR3 has 16 amino acids. With V trimmed by 5 bases and J by 2 bases, 8 bases remained unmatched. CDR3 in DNA: TGTGCCAGCAGTCCCCAACTAGCGGGGGCTGCCTACGAGCAGTACTTC. Amino acids: CASSPQLAGAAYEQYF.

CDR3 bases: TGTGCCACCAGTGCGGCCCGACAGGGTCCCAATCAGCCCCAGCATTTT. This sequence encodes CATSAARQGPNQPQHF. This chain uses TRBV24-1 with TRBJ1-5; 7 bases are a match to TRBD1. From germline, CDR1 is KGHDR and CDR2 SFDVKD. CDR3 length: 16 amino acids. V dropped 5 bases and J dropped 3; count of bases not matched to a gene: 9.